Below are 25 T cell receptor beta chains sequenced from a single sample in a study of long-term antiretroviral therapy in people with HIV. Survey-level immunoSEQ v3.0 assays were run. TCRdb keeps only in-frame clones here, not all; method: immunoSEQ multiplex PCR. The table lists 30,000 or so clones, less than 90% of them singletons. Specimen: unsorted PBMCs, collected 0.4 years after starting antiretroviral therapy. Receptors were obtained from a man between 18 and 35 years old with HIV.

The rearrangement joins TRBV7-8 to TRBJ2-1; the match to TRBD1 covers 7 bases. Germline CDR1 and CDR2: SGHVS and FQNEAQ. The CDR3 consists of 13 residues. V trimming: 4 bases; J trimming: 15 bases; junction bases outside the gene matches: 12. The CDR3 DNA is TGTGCCAGCAGCTCCCGTACAGGGGAAGGGTGGTTCTTC. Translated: CASSSRTGEGWFF. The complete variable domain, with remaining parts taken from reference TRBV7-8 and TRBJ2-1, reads GAGVSQSPRYKVAKRGQDVALRCDPISGHVSLFWYQQALGQGPEFLTYFQNEAQLDKSGLPSDRFFAERPEGSVSTLKIQRTQQEDSAVYLCASSSRTGEGWFFGPGTRLTVL.

As DNA, the CDR3 is TGTGCCAGCAGCATAACAACTAATGAAAAACTGTTTTTT. Amino acids: CASSITTNEKLFF. The chain couples TRBV7-7 to TRBJ1-4; no firm D call. The CDR3 covers 13 residues. V lost 5 bases and J lost 0, with 4 bases in between. CDR1 SSHAT and CDR2 FNYEAQ come from the germline V gene (reference sequence).

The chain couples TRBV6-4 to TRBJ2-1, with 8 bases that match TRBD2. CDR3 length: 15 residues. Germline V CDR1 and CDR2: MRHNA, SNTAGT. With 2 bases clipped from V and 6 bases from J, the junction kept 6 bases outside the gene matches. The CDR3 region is CASSDETSGVNEQFF. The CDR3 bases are TGTGCCAGCAGTGACGAAACTAGCGGTGTCAATGAGCAGTTCTTC.

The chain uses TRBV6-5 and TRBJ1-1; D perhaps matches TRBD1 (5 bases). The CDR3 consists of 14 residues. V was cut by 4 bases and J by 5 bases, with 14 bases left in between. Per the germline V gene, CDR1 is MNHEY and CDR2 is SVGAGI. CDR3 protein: CASSFGTGGTEAFF. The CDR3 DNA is TGTGCCAGCAGTTTCGGGACGGGGGGGACTGAAGCTTTCTTT.

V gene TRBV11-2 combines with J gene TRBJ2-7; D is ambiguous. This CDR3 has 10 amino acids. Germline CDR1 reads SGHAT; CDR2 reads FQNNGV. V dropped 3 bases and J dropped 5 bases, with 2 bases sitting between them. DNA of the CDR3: TGTGCCAGCAGCTTCAACGAGCAGTACTTC. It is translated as CASSFNEQYF. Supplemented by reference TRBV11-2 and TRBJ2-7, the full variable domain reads EAGVAQSPRYKIIEKRQSVAFWCNPISGHATLYWYQQILGQGPKLLIQFQNNGVVDDSQLPKDRFSAERLKGVDSTLKIQPAKLEDSAVYLCASSFNEQYFGPGTRLTVT.

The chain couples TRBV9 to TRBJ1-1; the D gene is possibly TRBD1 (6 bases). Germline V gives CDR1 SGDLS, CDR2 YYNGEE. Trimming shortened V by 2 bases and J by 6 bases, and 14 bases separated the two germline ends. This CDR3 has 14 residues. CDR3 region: CASSVGSRGPEAFF. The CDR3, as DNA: TGTGCCAGCAGCGTCGGAAGCAGGGGCCCTGAAGCTTTCTTT.

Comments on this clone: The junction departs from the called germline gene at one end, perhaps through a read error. The CDR3 loop is CASSLETGGYGYTF. The CDR3 nucleotides are TGTGCCAGTAGTTTAGAGACAGGGGGCTATGGCTACACCTTC. This chain links TRBV19 with TRBJ1-2; TRBD1 matches 9 bases. The CDR3 totals 14 residues. Germline V CDR1 and CDR2: LNHDA, SQIVND (reference sequence).

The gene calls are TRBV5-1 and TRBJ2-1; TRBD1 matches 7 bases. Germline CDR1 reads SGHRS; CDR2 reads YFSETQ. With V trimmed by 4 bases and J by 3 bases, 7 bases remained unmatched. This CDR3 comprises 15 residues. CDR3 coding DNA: TGCGCCAGCAGCCCCTCGGGACAGAGCTACAATGAGCAGTTCTTC. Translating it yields CASSPSGQSYNEQFF.

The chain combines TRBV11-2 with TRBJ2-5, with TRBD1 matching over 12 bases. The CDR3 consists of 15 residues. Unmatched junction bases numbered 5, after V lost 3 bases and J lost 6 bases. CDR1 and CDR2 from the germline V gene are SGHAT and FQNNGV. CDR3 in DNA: TGTGCCAGCAGCTTCGGGACAGGGGGCGCCCAGACCCAGTACTTC. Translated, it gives CASSFGTGGAQTQYF.

The CDR3 DNA reads TGTGCCAGCAGCCCGGAAGGGGGCTCACCCCTCCACTTT. The encoded protein is CASSPEGGSPLHF. This chain links TRBV5-6 with TRBJ1-6; 7 nucleotides agree with TRBD1. The CDR3 covers 13 residues. V shed 4 bases and J 10 bases; nucleotides not matched to a gene: 5. Germline-derived CDR1 and CDR2 are SGHDT and YYEEEE. Together with reference TRBV5-6 and TRBJ1-6, the CDR3 gives the full variable domain: DAGVTQSPTHLIKTRGQQVTLRCSPKSGHDTVSWYQQALGQGPQFIFQYYEEEERQRGNFPDRFSGHQFPNYSSELNVNALLLGDSALYLCASSPEGGSPLHFGNGTRLTVT.

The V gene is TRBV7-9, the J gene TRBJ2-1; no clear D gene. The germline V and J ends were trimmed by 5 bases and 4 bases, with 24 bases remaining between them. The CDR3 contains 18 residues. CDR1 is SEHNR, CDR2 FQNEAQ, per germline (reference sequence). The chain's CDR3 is CASSPPQRHTNGYNEQFF. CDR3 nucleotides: TGTGCCAGCAGCCCTCCTCAGCGACACACCAACGGGTACAATGAGCAGTTCTTC.

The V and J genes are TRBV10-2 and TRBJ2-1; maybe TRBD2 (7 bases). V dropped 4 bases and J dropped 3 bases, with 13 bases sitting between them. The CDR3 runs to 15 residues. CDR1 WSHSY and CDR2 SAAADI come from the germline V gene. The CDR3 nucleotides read TGCGCCAGCAGTGGATGGGGGGGGCGCTACAATGAGCAGTTCTTC. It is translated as CASSGWGGRYNEQFF.

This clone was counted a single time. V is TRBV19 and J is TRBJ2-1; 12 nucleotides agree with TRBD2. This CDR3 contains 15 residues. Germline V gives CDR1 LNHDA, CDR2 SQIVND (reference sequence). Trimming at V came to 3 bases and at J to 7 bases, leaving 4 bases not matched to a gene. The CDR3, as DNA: TGTGCCAGTAGTATGCTAGCGGGGGGGCGGAATGAGCAGTTCTTC. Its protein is CASSMLAGGRNEQFF. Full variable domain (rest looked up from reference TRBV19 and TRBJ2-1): DGGITQSPKYLFRKEGQNVTLSCEQNLNHDAMYWYRQDPGQGLRLIYYSQIVNDFQKGDIAEGYSVSREKKESFPLTVTSAQKNPTAFYLCASSMLAGGRNEQFFGPGTRLTVL.

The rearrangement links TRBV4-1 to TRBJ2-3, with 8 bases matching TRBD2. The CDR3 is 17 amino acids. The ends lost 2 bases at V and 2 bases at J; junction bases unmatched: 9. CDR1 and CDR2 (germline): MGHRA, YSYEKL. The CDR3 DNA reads TGCGCCAGCAGCCAATACCAGCGGGGGCGATCCACAGATACGCAGTATTTT. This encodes CASSQYQRGRSTDTQYF.

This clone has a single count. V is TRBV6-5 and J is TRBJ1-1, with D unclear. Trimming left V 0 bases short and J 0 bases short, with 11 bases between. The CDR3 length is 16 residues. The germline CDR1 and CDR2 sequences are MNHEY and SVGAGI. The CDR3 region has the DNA TGTGCCAGCAGTTACTCGATTGGAGCCTTGAACACTGAAGCTTTCTTT. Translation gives CASSYSIGALNTEAFF.

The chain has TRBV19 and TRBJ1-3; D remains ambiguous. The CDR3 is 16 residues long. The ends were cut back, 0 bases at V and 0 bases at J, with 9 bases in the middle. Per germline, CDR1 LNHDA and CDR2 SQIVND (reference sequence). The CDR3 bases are TGTGCCAGTAGTATAGATTTCAGCAGCTCTGGAAACACCATATATTTT. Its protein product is CASSIDFSSSGNTIYF.

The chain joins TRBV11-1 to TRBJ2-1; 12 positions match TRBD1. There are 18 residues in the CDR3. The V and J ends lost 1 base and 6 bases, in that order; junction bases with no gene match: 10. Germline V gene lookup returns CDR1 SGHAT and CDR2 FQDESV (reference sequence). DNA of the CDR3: TGTGCCAGCAGCTTAGAGGATTGGGGACAGGGGGCGGGCAATGAGCAGTTCTTC. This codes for CASSLEDWGQGAGNEQFF.

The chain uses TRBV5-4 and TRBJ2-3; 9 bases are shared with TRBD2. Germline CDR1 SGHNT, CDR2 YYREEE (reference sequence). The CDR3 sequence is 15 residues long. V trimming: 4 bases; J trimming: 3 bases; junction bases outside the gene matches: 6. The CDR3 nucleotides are TGTGCCAGCAGCGTGAAGCGGGAGGCAACAGATACGCAGTATTTT. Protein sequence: CASSVKREATDTQYF.

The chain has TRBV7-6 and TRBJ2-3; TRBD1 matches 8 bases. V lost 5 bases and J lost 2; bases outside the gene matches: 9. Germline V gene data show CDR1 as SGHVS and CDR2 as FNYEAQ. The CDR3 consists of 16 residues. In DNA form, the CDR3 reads TGTGCCAGCAGCCCACGGCCAGGGGGCCCCACAGATACGCAGTATTTT. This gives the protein CASSPRPGGPTDTQYF.

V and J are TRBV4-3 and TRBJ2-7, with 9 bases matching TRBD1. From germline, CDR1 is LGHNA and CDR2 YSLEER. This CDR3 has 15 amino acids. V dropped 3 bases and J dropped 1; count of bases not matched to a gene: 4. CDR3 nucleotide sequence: TGCGCCAGCAGCCAGGTGACAGGGGGTTCCTACGAGCAGTACTTC. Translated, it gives CASSQVTGGSYEQYF.

CDR3 residues: CASNPWGQGNEKLFF. The CDR3 nucleotides read TGTGCCAGCAACCCCTGGGGACAGGGGAATGAAAAACTGTTTTTT. The V gene is TRBV7-8, the J gene TRBJ1-4, with 10 positions matching TRBD1. Germline V gene data show CDR1 as SGHVS and CDR2 as FQNEAQ. The CDR3 totals 15 residues. V was clipped by 7 bases and J by 5 bases; unmatched bases: 7.

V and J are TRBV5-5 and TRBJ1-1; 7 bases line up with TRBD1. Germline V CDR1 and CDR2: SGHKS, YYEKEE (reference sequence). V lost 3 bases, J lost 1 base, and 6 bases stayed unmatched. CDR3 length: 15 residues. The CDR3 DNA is TGTGCCAGCAGCTCATCAGGGGGGAGGAACACTGAAGCTTTCTTT. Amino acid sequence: CASSSSGGRNTEAFF.

The CDR3 DNA is TGTGCCAGCAGCTTGGCGCCGGGCGGCAACACTGAAGCTTTCTTT. Translating it yields CASSLAPGGNTEAFF. The chain has TRBV5-8 and TRBJ1-1; D uncertain. Germline V CDR1 and CDR2: SGHTS, YDEGEE. The CDR3 has 15 amino acids. V lost 0 bases and J 2 bases, leaving 11 bases between the germline ends.

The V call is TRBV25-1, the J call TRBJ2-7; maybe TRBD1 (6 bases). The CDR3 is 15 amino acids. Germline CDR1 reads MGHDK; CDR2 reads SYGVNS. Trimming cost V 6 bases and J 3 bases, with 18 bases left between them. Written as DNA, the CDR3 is TGTGCCAGCAGCGTCCCAGGGGCGCGGAGCTACGAGCAGTACTTC. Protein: CASSVPGARSYEQYF.

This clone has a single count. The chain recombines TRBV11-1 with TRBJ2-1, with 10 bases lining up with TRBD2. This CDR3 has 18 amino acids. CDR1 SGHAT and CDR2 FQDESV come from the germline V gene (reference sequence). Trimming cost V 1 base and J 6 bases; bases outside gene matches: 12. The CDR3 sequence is CASSLELAGDHVFNEQFF. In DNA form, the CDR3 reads TGTGCCAGCAGCTTAGAGCTAGCGGGAGACCATGTATTCAATGAGCAGTTCTTC.